This T cell receptor (beta chain) was recorded in a study of blood T cell repertoires in COVID-19. The ends were cut back, 5 bases at V and 0 bases at J, with 10 bases in the middle. CDR1 and CDR2 from the germline V gene are MNHEY and SVGAGI. This CDR3 comprises 15 residues. Some clones are missing from TCRdb's copy, which holds only in-frame ones; the method was immunoSEQ multiplex PCR. Of 110,000 or so clones listed, approximately 85% are singletons. This chain connects TRBV6-5 to TRBJ2-2, with a possible D match to TRBD2 (5 bases). This clonotype was sampled from a man aged 35-49 years with acute or convalescent COVID-19. The sequencing sample was made of peripheral blood. The CDR3 here is CASSLSGANTGELFF. CDR3 sequence (DNA): TGTGCCAGCAGTCTAAGCGGAGCGAACACCGGGGAGCTGTTTTTT.